The clone carrying this T cell receptor (beta chain) was seen only once. No antigen is known for it. The data belong to a study of cytomegalovirus exposure and HLA in healthy donors. The study's findings and limits: A previous analysis found most TCR beta V segments productive roughly 87% or roughly 30% of the time. 87-base-pair reads could not separate some V segments, including TRBV6-2 and TRBV6-3. Researchers reported from a later analysis that most CMV-associated TCR beta chains appeared HLA-restricted. Roughly uniform sequencing depth across donors was assumed, possibly incorrectly.

Researchers ran the PCR with 60 Vbeta and 13 Jbeta primers. Assay: immunoSEQ multiplex PCR; the TCRdb copy retains only in-frame clones and omits some. The sample includes hundreds of thousands of clones, less than 80% of them seen just once. The CDR3 loop spans 14 amino acids. Germline lookup yields CDR1 PRHDT and CDR2 FYEKMQ (reference sequence). V was clipped by 0 bases and J by 0 bases, with 3 bases between them. This sequence originates from a girl aged 2-10 years in good health and CMV-seronegative. The chain combines TRBV13 with TRBJ2-1; no clear D. Material: PBMCs. The CDR3 protein is CASSLGSSYNEQFF. The CDR3 nucleotides read TGTGCCAGCAGCTTAGGCAGCTCCTACAATGAGCAGTTCTTC.